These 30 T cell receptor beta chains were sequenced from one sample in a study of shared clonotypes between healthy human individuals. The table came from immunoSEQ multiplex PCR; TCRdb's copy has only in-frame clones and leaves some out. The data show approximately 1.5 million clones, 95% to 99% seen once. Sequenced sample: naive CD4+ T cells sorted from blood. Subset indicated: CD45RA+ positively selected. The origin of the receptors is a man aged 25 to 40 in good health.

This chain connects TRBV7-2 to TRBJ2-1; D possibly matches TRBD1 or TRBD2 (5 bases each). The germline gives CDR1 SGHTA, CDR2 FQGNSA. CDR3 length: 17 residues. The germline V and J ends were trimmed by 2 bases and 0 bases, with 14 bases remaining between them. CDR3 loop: CASSLPGPWSSYNEQFF. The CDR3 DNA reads TGTGCCAGCAGCTTACCGGGACCGTGGAGCTCCTACAATGAGCAGTTCTTC.

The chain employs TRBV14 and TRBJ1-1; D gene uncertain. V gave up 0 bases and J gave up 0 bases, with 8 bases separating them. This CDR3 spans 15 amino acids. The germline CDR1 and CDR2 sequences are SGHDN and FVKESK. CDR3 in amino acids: CASSQDARMNTEAFF. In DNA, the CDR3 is TGTGCCAGCAGCCAAGATGCGAGGATGAACACTGAAGCTTTCTTT.

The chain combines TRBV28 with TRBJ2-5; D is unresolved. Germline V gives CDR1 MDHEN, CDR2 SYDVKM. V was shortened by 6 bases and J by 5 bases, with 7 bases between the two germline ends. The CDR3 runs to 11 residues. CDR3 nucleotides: TGTGCCAGCAGGAAATCCGAGACCCAGTACTTC. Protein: CASRKSETQYF.

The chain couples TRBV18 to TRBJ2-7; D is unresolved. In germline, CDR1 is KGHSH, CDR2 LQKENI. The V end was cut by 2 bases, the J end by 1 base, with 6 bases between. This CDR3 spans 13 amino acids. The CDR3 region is CASSPTESYEQYF. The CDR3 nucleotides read TGTGCCAGCTCACCAACGGAATCCTACGAGCAGTACTTC.

This CDR3 reads CASRALNTEAFF. CDR3 DNA: TGTGCCAGCAGGGCTCTGAACACTGAAGCTTTCTTT. The V call is TRBV7-2, the J call TRBJ1-1; D not certain. V gave up 6 bases and J gave up 0 bases, with 5 bases separating them. This CDR3 has 12 residues. Germline V gene lookup returns CDR1 SGHTA and CDR2 FQGNSA.

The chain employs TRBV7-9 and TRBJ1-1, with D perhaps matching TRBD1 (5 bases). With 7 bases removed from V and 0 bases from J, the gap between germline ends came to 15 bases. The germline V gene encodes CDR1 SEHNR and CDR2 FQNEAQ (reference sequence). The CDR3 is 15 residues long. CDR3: CASTGRGRMNTEAFF. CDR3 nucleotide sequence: TGTGCCAGCACCGGAAGGGGTAGGATGAACACTGAAGCTTTCTTT.

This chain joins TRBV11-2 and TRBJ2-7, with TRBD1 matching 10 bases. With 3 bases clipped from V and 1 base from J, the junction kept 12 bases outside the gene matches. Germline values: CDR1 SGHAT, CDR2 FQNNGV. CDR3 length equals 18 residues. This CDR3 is CASSFPTGGVTPSYEQYF. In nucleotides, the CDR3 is TGTGCCAGCAGCTTTCCGACAGGGGGCGTCACACCGTCCTACGAGCAGTACTTC.

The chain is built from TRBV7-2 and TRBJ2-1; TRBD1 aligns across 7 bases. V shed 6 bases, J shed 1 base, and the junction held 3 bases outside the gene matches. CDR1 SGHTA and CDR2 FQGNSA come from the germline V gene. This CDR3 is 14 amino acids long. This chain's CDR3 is CASRKTGSYNEQFF. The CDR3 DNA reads TGTGCCAGCAGGAAGACAGGGTCCTACAATGAGCAGTTCTTC.

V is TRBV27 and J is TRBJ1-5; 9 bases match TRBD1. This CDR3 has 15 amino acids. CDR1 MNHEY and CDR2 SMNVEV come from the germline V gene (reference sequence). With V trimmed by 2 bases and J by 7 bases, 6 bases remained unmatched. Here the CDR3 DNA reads TGTGCCAGCAGTTTAACCGGGACAGGGATGCAGCCCCAGCATTTT. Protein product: CASSLTGTGMQPQHF.

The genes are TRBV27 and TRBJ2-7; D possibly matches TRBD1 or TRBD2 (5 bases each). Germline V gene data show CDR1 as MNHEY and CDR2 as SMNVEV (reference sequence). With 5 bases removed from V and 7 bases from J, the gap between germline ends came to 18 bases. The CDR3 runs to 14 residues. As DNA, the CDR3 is TGTGCCAGCAGTCCGGGGACCGTACCCGGGGAGCAGTACTTC. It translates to CASSPGTVPGEQYF.

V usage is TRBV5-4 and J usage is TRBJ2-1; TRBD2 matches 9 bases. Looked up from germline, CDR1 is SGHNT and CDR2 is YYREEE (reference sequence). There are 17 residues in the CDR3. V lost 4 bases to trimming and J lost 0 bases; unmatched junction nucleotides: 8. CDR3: CASSTKREASSYNEQFF. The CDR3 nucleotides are TGTGCCAGCAGCACAAAGCGGGAGGCAAGCTCCTACAATGAGCAGTTCTTC.

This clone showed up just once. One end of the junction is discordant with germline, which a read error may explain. Here the CDR3 reads CASSLAGESYEQYF. The CDR3 region has the DNA TGTGCCAGCAGCCTAGCGGGAGAATCCTACGAGCAGTACTTC. The J gene is TRBJ2-7, the V gene TRBV7-9, with TRBD2 matching over 10 bases. Germline V gives CDR1 SEHNR, CDR2 FQNEAQ (reference sequence). CDR3 length: 14 residues.

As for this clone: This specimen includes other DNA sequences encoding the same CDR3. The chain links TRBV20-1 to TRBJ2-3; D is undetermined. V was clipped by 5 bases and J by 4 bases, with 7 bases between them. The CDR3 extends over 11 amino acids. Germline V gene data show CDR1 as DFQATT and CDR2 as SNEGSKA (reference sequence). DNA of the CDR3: TGCAGTGCTCCTTTTCCAGATACGCAGTATTTT. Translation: CSAPFPDTQYF.

The CDR3 spells CASSLHRTGPPGGYTF. As DNA, the CDR3 is TGTGCCAGCAGCTTGCACCGGACAGGGCCACCGGGGGGCTACACCTTC. This chain links TRBV7-2 with TRBJ1-2; 8 nucleotides match TRBD1. The CDR3 covers 16 residues. The V gene end was trimmed by 3 bases and the J gene end by 8 bases; junction bases not matched to a gene: 14. Per the germline V gene, CDR1 is SGHTA and CDR2 is FQGNSA.

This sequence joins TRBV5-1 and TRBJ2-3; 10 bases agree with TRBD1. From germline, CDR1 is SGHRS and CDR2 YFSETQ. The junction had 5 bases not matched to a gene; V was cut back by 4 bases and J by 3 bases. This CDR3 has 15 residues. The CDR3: CASSPPGQGTDTQYF. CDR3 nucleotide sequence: TGCGCCAGCAGCCCTCCGGGACAGGGGACAGATACGCAGTATTTT. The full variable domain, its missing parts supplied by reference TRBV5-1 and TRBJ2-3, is KAGVTQTPRYLIKTRGQQVTLSCSPISGHRSVSWYQQTPGQGLQFLFEYFSETQRNKGNFPGRFSGRQFSNSRSEMNVSTLELGDSALYLCASSPPGQGTDTQYFGPGTRLTVL.

The CDR3 loop reads CASNGPGGDEQYF. Written as DNA, the CDR3 is TGTGCCAGCAACGGACCCGGCGGCGACGAGCAGTACTTC. The chain couples TRBV6-1 to TRBJ2-7, with D uncertain. This CDR3 has 13 residues. Trimming cost V 7 bases and J 5 bases, with 15 bases left between them. From germline, CDR1 is MNHNS and CDR2 SASEGT.

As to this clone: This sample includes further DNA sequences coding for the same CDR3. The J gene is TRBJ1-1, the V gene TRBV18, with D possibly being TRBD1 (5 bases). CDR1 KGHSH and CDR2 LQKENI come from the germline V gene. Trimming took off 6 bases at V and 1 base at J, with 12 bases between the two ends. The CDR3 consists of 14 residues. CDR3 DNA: TGTGCCAGCTCCCTTGGGACGGGGAACACTGAAGCTTTCTTT. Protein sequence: CASSLGTGNTEAFF.

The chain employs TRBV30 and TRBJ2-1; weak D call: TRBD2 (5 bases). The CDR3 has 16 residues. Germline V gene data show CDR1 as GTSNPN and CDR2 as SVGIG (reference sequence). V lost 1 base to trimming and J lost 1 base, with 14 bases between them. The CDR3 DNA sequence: TGTGCCTGGAGTGGACCCGGGGTGTATTCCTACAATGAGCAGTTCTTC. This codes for CAWSGPGVYSYNEQFF. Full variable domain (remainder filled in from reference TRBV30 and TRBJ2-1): SQTIHQWPATLVQPVGSPLSLECTVEGTSNPNLYWYRQAAGRGLQLLFYSVGIGQISSEVPQNLSASRPQDRQFILSSKKLLLSDSGFYLCAWSGPGVYSYNEQFFGPGTRLTVL.

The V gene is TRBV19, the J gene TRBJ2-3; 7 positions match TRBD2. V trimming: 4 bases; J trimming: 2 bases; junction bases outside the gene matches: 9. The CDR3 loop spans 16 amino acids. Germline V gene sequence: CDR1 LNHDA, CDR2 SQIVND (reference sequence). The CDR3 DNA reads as TGTGCCAGTAGTAAACTTGGCGGGAGAAACACAGATACGCAGTATTTT. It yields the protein CASSKLGGRNTDTQYF.

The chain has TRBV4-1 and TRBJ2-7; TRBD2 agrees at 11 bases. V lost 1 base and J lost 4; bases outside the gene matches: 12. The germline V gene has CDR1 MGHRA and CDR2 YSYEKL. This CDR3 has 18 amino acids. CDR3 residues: CASSQAGNSGRAGYEQYF. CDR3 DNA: TGCGCCAGCAGCCAAGCGGGGAATAGCGGGAGGGCCGGGTACGAGCAGTACTTC.

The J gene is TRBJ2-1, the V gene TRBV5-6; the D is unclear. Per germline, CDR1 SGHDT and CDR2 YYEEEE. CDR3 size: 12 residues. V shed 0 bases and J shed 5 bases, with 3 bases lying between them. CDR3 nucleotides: TGTGCCAGCAGCTTGGTGGACAATGAGCAGTTCTTC. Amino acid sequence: CASSLVDNEQFF.

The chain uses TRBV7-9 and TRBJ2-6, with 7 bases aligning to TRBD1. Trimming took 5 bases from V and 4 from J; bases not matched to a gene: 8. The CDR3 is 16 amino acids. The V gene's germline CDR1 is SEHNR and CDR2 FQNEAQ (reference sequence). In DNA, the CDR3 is TGTGCCAGCAGCACGAGAGGGGGCTTCGGGGCCAACGTCCTGACTTTC. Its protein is CASSTRGGFGANVLTF.

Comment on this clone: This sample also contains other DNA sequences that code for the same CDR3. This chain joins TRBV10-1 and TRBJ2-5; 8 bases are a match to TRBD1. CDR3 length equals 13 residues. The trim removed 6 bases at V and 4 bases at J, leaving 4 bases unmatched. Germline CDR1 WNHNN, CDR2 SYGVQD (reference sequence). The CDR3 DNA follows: TGCGCCAGCAGCGACAGGGGAAGAGAGACCCAGTACTTC. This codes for CASSDRGRETQYF.

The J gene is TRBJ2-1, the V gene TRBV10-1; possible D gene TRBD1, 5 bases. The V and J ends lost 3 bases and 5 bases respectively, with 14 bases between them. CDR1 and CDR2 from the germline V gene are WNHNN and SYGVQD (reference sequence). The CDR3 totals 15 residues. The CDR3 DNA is TGCGCCAGCAGTGAATTCTGGGGCAGGGACAATGAGCAGTTCTTC. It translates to CASSEFWGRDNEQFF.

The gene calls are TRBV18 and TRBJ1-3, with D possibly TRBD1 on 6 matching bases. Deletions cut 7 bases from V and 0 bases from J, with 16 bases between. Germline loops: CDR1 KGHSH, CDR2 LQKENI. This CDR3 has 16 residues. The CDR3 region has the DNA TGTGCCAGCTTCCCGGACAGCTTCAACTCTGGAAACACCATATATTTT. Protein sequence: CASFPDSFNSGNTIYF.

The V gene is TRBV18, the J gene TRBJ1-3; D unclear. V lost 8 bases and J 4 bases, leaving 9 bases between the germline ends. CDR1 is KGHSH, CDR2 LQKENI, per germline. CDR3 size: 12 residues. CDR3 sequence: CASGINGNTIYF. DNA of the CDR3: TGTGCCAGCGGGATAAACGGAAACACCATATATTTT.

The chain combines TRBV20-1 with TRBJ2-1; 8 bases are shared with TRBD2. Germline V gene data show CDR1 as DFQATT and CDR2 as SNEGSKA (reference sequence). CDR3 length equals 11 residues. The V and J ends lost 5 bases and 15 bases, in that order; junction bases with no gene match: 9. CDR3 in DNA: TGCAGTGCTTCGTGGAGCGGGAGACCGTTCTTC. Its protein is CSASWSGRPFF.

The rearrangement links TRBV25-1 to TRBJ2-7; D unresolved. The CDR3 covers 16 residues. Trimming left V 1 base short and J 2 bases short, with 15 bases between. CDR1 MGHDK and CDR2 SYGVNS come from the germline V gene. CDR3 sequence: CASSESVGSVTYEQYF. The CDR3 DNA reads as TGTGCCAGCAGTGAATCTGTGGGATCAGTCACCTACGAGCAGTACTTC.

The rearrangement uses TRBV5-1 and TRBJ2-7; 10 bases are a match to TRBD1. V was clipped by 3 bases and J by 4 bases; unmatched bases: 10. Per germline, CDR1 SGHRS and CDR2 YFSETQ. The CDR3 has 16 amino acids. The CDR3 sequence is CASSSGQGRVLYEQYF. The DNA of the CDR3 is TGCGCCAGCAGCTCGGGACAGGGGAGAGTGTTATACGAGCAGTACTTC.

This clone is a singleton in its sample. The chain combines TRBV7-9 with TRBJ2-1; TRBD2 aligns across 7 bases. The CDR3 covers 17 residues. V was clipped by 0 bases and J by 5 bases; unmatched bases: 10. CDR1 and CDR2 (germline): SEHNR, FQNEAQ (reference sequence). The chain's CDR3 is CASSLARLASGHNEQFF. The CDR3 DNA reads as TGTGCCAGCAGCTTAGCGCGTTTGGCTAGCGGCCACAATGAGCAGTTCTTC.